This paragraph covers one TCR beta chain sequence. This entry belongs to a study of blood T cell repertoires in COVID-19. Data came from immunoSEQ multiplex PCR; TCRdb stores just in-frame clones and leaves some out. The table lists 200,000 to 250,000 clones, 88% of them singletons. The CDR3 length is 14 residues. Per the germline V gene, CDR1 is SGHRS and CDR2 is YFSETQ. Deletions cut 1 base from V and 4 bases from J, with 11 bases between. This sequence was found in a woman aged 55 to 70 with acute or convalescent COVID-19. Sequencing used peripheral blood. The rearrangement links TRBV5-1 to TRBJ1-2; D perhaps matches TRBD1 (5 bases). CDR3 sequence: CASSLQGATYGYTF. The CDR3 DNA follows: TGCGCCAGCAGCTTGCAGGGCGCGACCTATGGCTACACCTTC. Variable domain in full (rest from reference TRBV5-1 and TRBJ1-2): KAGVTQTPRYLIKTRGQQVTLSCSPISGHRSVSWYQQTPGQGLQFLFEYFSETQRNKGNFPGRFSGRQFSNSRSEMNVSTLELGDSALYLCASSLQGATYGYTFGSGTRLTVV.